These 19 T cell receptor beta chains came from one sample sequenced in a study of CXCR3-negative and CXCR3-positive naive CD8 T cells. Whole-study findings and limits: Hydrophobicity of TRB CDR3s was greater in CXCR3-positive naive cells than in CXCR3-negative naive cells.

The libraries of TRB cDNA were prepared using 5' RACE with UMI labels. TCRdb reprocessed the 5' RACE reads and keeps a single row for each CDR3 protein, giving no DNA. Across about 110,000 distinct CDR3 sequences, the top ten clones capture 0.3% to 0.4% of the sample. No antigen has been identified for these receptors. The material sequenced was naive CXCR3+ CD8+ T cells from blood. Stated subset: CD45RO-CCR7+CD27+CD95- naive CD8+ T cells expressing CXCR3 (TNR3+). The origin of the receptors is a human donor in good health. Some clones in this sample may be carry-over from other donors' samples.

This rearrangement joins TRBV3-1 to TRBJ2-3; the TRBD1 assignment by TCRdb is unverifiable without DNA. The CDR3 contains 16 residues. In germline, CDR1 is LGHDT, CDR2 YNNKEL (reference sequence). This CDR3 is CASSLRWTGETDTQYF.

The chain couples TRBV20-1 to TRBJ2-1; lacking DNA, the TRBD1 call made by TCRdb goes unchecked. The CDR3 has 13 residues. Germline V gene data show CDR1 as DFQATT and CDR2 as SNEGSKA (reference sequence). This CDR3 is CSASADRVYEQFF.

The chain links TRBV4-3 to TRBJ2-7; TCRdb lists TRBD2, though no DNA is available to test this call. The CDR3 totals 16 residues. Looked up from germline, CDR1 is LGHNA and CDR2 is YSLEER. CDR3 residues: CASSQDRSLAGIEQYF.

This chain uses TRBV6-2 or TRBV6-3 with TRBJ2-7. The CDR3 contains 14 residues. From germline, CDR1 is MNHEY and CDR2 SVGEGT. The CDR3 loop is CASSIVDKSYEQYF.

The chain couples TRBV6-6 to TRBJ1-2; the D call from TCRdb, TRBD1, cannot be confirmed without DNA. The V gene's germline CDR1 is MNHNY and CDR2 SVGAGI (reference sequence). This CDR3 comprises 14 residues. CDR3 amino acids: CASSYVPSPYGYTF.

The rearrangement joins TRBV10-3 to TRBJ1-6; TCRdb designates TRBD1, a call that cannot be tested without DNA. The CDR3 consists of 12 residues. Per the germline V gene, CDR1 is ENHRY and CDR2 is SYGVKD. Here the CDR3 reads CASRDSNSPLHF.

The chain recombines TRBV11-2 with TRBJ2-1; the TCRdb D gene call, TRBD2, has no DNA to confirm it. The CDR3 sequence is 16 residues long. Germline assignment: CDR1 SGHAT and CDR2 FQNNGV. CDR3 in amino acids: CASSFGPSSTYNEQFF.

The chain's CDR3 is CAISESPGSYNEQFF. The rearrangement joins TRBV10-3 to TRBJ2-1. The length of the CDR3 is 15 residues. The germline CDR1 and CDR2 sequences are ENHRY and SYGVKD.

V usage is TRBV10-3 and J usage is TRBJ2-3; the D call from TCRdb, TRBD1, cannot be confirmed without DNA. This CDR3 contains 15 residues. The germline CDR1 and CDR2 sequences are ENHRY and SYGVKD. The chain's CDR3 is CAISEPGQGEDTQYF.

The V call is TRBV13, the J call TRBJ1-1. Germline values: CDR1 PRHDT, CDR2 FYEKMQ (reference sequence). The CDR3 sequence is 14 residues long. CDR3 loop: CASRIRTANTEAFF. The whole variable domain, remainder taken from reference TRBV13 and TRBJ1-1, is AAGVIQSPRHLIKEKRETATLKCYPIPRHDTVYWYQQGPGQDPQFLISFYEKMQSDKGSIPDRFSAQQFSDYHSELNMSSLELGDSALYFCASRIRTANTEAFFGQGTRLTVV.

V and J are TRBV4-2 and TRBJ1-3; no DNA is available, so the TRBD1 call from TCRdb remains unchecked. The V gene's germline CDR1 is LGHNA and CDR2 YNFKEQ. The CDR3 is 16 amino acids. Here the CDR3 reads CASSQGMGATGNTIYF.

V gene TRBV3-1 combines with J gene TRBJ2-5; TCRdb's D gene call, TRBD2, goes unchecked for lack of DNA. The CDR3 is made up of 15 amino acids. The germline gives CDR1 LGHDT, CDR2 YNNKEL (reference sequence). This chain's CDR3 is CASSQLAGAGETQYF.

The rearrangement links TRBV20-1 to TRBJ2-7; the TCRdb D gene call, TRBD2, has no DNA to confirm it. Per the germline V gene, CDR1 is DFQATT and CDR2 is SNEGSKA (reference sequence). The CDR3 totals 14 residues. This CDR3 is CSAKPERRRFEQYF.

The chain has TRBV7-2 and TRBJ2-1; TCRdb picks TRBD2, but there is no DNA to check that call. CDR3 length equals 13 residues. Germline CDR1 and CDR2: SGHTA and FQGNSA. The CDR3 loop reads CASSFSTGSEQFF.

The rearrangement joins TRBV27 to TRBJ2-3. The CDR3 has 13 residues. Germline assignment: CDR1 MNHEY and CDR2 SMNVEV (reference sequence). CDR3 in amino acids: CASRILDTDTQYF.

The CDR3 sequence: CSAQTRTVYGYTF. The chain combines TRBV20-1 with TRBJ1-2. This CDR3 contains 13 residues. Germline V gene sequence: CDR1 DFQATT, CDR2 SNEGSKA (reference sequence).

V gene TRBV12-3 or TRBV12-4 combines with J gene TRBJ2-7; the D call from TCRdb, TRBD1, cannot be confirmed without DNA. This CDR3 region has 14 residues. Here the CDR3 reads CASSLWDRGDEQYF.

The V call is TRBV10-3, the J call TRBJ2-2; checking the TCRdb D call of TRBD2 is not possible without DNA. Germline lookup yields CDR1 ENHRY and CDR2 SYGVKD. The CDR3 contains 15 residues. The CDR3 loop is CAISGGEVDTGELFF.

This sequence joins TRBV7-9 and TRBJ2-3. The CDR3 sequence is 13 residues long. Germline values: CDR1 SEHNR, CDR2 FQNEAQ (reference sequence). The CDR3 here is CASSFSETDTQYF.